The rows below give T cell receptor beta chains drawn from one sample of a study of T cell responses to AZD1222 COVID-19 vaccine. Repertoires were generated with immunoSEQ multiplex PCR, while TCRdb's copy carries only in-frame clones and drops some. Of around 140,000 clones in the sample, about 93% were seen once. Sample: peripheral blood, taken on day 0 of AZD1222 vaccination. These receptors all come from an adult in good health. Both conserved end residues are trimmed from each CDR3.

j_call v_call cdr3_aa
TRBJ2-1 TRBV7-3 ASSNRDRVYNEQF
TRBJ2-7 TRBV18 ASSPRQGPGDEQY
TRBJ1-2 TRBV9 ASSVVSGDGYT
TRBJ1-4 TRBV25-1 ASSPHEKLF
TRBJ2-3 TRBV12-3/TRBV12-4 ASSLPSTDTQY
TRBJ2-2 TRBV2 ASSEAPAGLPGTGELF
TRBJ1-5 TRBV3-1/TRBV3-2 ASSQRLGQGDQPQH
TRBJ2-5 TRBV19 ASGTVGETQY
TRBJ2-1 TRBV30 AWRGGRAWEQF
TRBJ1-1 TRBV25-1 ASSDPGQNTEAF
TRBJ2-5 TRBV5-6 ASSLVWRTQETQY
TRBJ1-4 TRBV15 ATSRDFYDEKLF
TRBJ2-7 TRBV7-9 ASSPRTGGFHEQY
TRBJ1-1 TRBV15 ATQGGSYTEAF
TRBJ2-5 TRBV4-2 ASSHGQAQETQY
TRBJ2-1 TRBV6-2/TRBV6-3 ASSYWGDRGNEQF
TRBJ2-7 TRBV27 ASSSDRGGSYEQY
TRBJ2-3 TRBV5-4 ASSLGLAGADTQY
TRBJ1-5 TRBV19 ASSMGNQPQH
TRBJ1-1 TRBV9 ASSVGSQGFTEAF
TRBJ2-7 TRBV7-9 ASRDSGSGLHEQY
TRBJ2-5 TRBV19 ASSPSRVQETQY
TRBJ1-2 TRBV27 ASGYTQGAHGYT
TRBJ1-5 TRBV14 ASSQPGMNQPQH
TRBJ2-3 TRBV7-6 ASSPRTSGSTDTQY
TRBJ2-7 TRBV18 ASSPQPGGRSYEQY
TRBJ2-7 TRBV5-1 ASSPSAAGGIYEQY
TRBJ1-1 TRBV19 ASSIGWDAEAF
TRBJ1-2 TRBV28 ASSLTGYGYT
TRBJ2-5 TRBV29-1 SVPASGRGQETQY
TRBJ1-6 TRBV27 ASREQGNLNSPLH
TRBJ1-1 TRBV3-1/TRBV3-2 ASSHILPATGRRTEAF
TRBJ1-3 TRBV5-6 ASSLVGSSSGNTIY
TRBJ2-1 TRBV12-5 ASGWVPPERGNEQF
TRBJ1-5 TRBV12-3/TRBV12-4 ASSFISNQPQH
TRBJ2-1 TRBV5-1 ASSLGTSGYNEQF
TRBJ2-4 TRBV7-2 ASSLVLTGIQY
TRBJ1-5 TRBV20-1 SASLPPAQH
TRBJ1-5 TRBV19 ASSIWGRRNQPQH
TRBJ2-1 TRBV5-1 ASSLMGQGYNEQF
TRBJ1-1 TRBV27 ASSLLGAARNTEAF
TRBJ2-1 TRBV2 ATLRDTYNEQF
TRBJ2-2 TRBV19 ASSIRWPTTGELF
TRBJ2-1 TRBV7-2 ASSKLAQYNEQF
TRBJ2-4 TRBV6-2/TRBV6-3 ASSYPPMGGGNIQY
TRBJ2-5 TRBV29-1 SVCRGREGETQY
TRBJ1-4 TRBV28 ASSLRQGAPNEKLF
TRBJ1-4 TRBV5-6 ASSNRFSNEKLF
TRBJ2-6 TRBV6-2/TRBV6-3 ASSYSGANVLT
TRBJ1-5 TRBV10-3 AISDGQGANSNQPQH